A single TCR beta chain is shown here with its context. This sample was included in a study of blood T cell repertoires in COVID-19. At the level of the study: Sources were T cells, B-cell-depleted T cells, or PBMCs; the material itself was cDNA or gDNA.

Sequenced by immunoSEQ multiplex PCR; TCRdb stores in-frame clones only, minus some. The data hold more than 150,000 clones, with roughly 90% observed a single time. Germline CDR1 LGHNA, CDR2 YSLEER. V was clipped by 1 base and J by 6 bases, with 16 bases between them. This CDR3 region has 16 residues. The receptor was isolated from a woman aged 45-65 years who had recovered from COVID-19. The material sequenced was PBMCs or T cells enriched from blood (not recorded which). This chain links TRBV4-3 with TRBJ2-1; possible D gene TRBD2, 5 bases. CDR3 coding DNA: TGCGCCAGCAGCCAAGGTGCCGGGGTGAGGGCCAATGAGCAGTTCTTC. This sequence encodes CASSQGAGVRANEQFF.